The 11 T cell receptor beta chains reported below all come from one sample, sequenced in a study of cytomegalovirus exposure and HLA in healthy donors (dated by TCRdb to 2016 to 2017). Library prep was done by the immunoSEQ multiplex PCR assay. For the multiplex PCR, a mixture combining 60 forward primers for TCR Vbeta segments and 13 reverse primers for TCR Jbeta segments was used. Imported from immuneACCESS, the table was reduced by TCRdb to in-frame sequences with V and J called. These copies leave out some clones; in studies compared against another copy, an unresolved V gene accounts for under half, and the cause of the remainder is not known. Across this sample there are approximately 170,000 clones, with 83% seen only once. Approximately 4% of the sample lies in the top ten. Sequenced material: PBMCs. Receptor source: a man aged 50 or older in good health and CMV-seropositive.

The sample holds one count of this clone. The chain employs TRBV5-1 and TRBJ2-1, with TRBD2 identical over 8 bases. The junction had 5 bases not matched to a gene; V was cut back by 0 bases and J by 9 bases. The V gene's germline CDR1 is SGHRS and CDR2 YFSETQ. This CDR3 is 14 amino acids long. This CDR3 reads CASSLDLAGGEQFF. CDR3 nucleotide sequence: TGCGCCAGCAGCTTGGATCTAGCGGGTGGTGAGCAGTTCTTC.

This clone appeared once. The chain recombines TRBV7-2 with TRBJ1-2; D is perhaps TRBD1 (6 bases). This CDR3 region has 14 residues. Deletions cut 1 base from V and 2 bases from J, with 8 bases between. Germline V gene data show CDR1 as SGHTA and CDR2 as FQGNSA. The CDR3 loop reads CASSLGQVNYGYTF. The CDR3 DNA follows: TGTGCCAGCAGCTTAGGACAGGTCAACTATGGCTACACCTTC.

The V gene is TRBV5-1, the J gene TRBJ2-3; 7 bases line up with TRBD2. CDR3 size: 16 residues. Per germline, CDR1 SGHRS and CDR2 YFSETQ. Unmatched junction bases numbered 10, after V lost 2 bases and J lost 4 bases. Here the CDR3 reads CASSLGESGVADTQYF. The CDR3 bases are TGCGCCAGCAGCTTAGGGGAGAGCGGGGTTGCAGATACGCAGTATTTT.

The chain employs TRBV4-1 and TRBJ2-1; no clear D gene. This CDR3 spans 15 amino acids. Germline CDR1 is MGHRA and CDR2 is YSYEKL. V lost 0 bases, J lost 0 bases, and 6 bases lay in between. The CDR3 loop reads CASSQEGDSYNEQFF. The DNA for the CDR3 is TGCGCCAGCAGCCAAGAAGGAGACTCCTACAATGAGCAGTTCTTC.

This chain's CDR3 is CASSQHPGANNEQFF. CDR3 in DNA: TGTGCCAGCAGTCAACACCCAGGGGCAAACAATGAGCAGTTCTTC. The chain joins TRBV28 to TRBJ2-1, with D perhaps TRBD1 (6 bases). V was trimmed by 5 bases and J by 5 bases, leaving 16 bases between them. Per germline, CDR1 MDHEN and CDR2 SYDVKM. The CDR3 runs 15 residues.

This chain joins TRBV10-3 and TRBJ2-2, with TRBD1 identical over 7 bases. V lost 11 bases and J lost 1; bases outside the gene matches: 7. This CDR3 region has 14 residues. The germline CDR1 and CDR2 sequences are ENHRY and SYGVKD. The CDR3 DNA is TGTGCCTCTAGGGGACAGCTGAACACCGGGGAGCTGTTTTTT. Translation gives CASRGQLNTGELFF.

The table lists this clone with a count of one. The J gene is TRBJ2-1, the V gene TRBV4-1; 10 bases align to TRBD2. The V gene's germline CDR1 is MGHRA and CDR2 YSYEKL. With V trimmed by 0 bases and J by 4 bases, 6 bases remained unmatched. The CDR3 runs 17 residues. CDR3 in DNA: TGCGCCAGCAGCCAAGAAGGGGGACTAGCGTCATACAATGAGCAGTTCTTC. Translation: CASSQEGGLASYNEQFF.

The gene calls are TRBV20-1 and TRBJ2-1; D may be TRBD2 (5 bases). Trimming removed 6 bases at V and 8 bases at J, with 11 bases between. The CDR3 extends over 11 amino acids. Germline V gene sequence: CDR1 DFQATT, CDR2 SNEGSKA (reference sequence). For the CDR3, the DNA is TGCAGTGCATCCGGACTCGATGAGCAGTTCTTC. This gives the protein CSASGLDEQFF.

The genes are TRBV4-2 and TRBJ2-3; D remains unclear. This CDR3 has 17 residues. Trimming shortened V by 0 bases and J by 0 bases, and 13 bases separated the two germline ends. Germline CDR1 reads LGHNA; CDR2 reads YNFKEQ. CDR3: CASSQDEAPTSTDTQYF. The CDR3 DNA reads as TGTGCCAGCAGCCAAGATGAAGCGCCGACTAGCACAGATACGCAGTATTTT.

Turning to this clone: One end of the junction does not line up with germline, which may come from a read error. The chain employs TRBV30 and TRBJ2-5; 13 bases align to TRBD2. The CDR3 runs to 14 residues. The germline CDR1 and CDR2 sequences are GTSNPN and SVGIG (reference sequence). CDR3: CAWSGAGLTSGRNF. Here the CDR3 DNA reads TGTGCCTGGAGCGGAGCTGGTTTGACTAGCGGGAGGAACTTC.

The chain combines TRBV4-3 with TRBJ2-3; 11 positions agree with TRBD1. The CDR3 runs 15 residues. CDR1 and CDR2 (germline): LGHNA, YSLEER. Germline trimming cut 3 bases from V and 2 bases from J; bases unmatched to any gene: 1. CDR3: CASSHGQGATDTQYF. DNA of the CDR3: TGCGCCAGCAGCCACGGACAGGGGGCCACAGATACGCAGTATTTT.